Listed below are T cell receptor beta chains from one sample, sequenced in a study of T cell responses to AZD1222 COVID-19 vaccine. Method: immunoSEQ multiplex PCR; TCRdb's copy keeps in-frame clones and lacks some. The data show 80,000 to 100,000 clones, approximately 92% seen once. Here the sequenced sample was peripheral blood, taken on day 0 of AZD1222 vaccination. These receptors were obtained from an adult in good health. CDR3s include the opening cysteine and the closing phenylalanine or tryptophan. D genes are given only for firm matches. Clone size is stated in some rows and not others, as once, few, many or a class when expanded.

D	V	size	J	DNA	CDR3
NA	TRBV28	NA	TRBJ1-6	TGTGCCAGCAGTTTCGGCATTCCACCCCTCCACTTT	CASSFGIPPLHF
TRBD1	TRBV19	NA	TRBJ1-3	TGTGCCAGTAGTATACGCGCCGGGACAGGGGATGCCAACACCATATATTTT	CASSIRAGTGDANTIYF
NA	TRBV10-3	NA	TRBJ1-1	TGTGCCATCAGCAGGGTATTGAACACTGAAGCTTTCTTT	CAISRVLNTEAFF
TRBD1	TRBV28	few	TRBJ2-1	TGTGCCAGCAGATTCCCTGGGACAGGGGTGAATGAGCAGTTCTTC	CASRFPGTGVNEQFF
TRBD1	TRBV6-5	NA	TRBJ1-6	TGTGCCAGCAGAAAGGGACAGAGTAATTCACCCCTCCACTTT	CASRKGQSNSPLHF
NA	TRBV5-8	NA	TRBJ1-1	TGTGCCAGCAGCTTTGGAGGTTCCCGTGAAGCTTTCTTT	CASSFGGSREAFF
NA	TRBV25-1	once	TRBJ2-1	TGTGCCAGCGGGATTACTAGTTCGACCTACAATGAGCAGTTCTTC	CASGITSSTYNEQFF
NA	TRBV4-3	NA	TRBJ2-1	TGCGCCAGCAGCCAAGTACGCGACGCCTACAATGAGCAGTTCTTC	CASSQVRDAYNEQFF
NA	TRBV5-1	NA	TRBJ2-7	TGCGCCAGCAGCCCCGACGTGGGCAGCTACGAGCAGTACTTC	CASSPDVGSYEQYF
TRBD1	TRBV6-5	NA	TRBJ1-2	TGTGCCAGCAGTTACGGGACAGGGAGAGGGGGCTACACCTTC	CASSYGTGRGGYTF
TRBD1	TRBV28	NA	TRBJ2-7	TGTGCCAGCATGACAGGGGCCTACGAGCAGTACTTC	CASMTGAYEQYF
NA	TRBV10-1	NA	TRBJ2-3	TGCGCCAGCAGTGCACAGGACACAGATACGCAGTATTTT	CASSAQDTDTQYF
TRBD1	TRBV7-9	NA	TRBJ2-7	TGTGCCAGCAGCCAACAGGGGGATCCCTCCTACGAGCAGTACTTC	CASSQQGDPSYEQYF
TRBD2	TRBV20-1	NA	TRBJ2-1	TGCAGTGCTAGTCTTCCAGCCGGACTAGCGGGAGGGAAGGGGTACAATGAGCAGTTCTTC	CSASLPAGLAGGKGYNEQFF
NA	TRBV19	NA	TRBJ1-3	TGTGCCAGTAGTAGGGCAGAGAAGGTTGGAGGAAACACCATATATTTT	CASSRAEKVGGNTIYF
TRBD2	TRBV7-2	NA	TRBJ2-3	TGTGCCAGCAGCACCCAGGGGCGGGAGGCCTCGCTGGATACGCAGTATTTT	CASSTQGREASLDTQYF
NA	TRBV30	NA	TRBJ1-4	TGTGCCTGGGGCGCCGGGGGAGCAACTAATGAAAAACTGTTTTTT	CAWGAGGATNEKLFF
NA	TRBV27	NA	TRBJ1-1	TGTGCCAGCAGCCATTACAGCAACACTGAAGCTTTCTTT	CASSHYSNTEAFF
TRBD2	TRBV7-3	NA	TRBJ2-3	TGTGCCAGCAGCTTAGGGGCTAGCGGGTTCGATACGCAGTATTTT	CASSLGASGFDTQYF
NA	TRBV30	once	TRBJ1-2	TGTGCCTGCGCCTCGAGCTATGGCTACACCTTC	CACASSYGYTF
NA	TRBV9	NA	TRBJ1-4	TGTGCCAGCAGCGTAGTAGGGCAGGGTAGGGAAAAACTGTTTTTT	CASSVVGQGREKLFF
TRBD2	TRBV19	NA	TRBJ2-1	TGTGCCAGTAGAAATAGCGGGAGGGCCCTTGAGCAGTTCTTC	CASRNSGRALEQFF
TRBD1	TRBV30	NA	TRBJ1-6	TGTGCCTGGAGTGTTCGGGACAGGGGTAATTCACCCCTCCACTTT	CAWSVRDRGNSPLHF